This note documents a single T cell receptor beta chain sequence. The record originates from a study of CD8 T cells in Susac syndrome. In Susac syndrome patients, recently defined diagnostic criteria for definite or probable disease were met. Random hexamers were used to reverse transcribe an amount of roughly 0.5 to 1 ug RNA. It was immunoSEQ multiplex PCR that amplified TCR beta CDR3 across 54 Vbeta and 13 Jbeta. Via MiXCR, TCRdb re-called the immunoSEQ multiplex PCR reads, giving one row per CDR3 protein. The sample carries roughly 150,000 distinct CDR3 sequences, approximately 94% recorded once. Trimming left V 4 bases short and J 0 bases short, with 18 bases between. Germline assignment: CDR1 LGHNA and CDR2 YNFKEQ. The CDR3 consists of 17 residues.

This receptor was taken from a human donor with Susac syndrome. The rearrangement joins TRBV4-2 to TRBJ1-1, with D possibly being TRBD1 (5 bases). The specimen was CD4+ T cells from PBMCs. CDR3 in DNA: TGTGCCAGCAGCCCTCGGGGGGGTAGGGCTATGAACACTGAAGCTTTCTTT. This encodes CASSPRGGRAMNTEAFF.